The TCR beta chain under discussion was sequenced for a study of CD8+ T cells in alopecia areata. General observations from the study: Within the top 100, expanded CD8+ clones significantly decreased with tofacitinib, as did scalp clonality. While tofacitinib was given, many expanded lesional clones persisted in scalp and blood. Higher clonality was seen in lesional scalp than in normal scalp, especially in alopecia totalis/universalis.

Treatment reported: oral pan-JAK inhibitor, 5-10 mg twice daily. Concerning this clone: What it binds is unknown.

The authors extracted RNA and reverse transcribed it into cDNA as the sequencing template. Only in-frame clones appear in the TCRdb table, and some are missing; sequencing was by immunoSEQ multiplex PCR. This table has about 180,000 clones, 40% to 55% appearing once. Germline V gene sequence: CDR1 SGHNT, CDR2 YYREEE (reference sequence). The V segment lost 2 bases and the J segment 1 base; nucleotides outside the gene matches: 2. This CDR3 spans 15 amino acids. The specimen was CD8+ T cells sorted from blood, collected at approximately week 52, from a patient treated with tofacitinib. The TCR comes from a human donor with alopecia areata. This chain joins TRBV5-4 and TRBJ2-2, with TRBD1 matching over 7 bases. The CDR3 DNA sequence: TGTGCCAGCAGCTTAACAGGGGTGAACACCGGGGAGCTGTTTTTT. It yields the protein CASSLTGVNTGELFF.